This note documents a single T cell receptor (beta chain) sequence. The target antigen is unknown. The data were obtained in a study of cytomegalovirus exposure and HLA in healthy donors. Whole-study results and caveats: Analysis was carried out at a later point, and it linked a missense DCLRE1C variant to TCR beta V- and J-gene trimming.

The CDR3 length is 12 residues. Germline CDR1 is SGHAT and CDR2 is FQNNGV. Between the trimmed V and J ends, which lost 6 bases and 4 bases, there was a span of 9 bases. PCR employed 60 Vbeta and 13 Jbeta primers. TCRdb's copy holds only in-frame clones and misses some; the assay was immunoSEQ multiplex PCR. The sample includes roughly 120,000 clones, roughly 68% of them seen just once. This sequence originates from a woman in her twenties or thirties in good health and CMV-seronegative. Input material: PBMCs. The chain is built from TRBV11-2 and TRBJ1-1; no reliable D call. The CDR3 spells CASRVSGTEAFF. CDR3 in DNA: TGTGCCAGCAGGGTATCGGGCACTGAAGCTTTCTTT.